This TCR beta chain was retrieved from a study of CD8 T cells in ankylosing spondylitis. General observations from the study: Reportedly, significant enrichment of disease-linked clones occurred in matched ankylosing spondylitis synovial fluid.

Quantitative 5'-RACE with molecular barcodes produced the TCR beta libraries. TCRdb reanalysed the 5' RACE reads using MiXCR and keeps one entry per CDR3 protein. The table lists about 350,000 distinct CDR3 sequences, 20% to 25% of them singletons. This clonotype was recorded many times. What it binds is unknown. The CDR3 has 11 amino acids. V lost 5 bases and J lost 8, with 6 bases in between. The TCR comes from a male donor with ankylosing spondylitis or in good health (not recorded which). The sequencing sample was made of blood, either unsorted or a sorted T cell fraction (not recorded which). The gene calls are TRBV12-3 or TRBV12-4 and TRBJ2-2; no firm D call. This CDR3 reads CASSPLGELFF. CDR3 coding DNA: TGTGCCAGCAGTCCCCTTGGGGAGCTGTTTTTT.